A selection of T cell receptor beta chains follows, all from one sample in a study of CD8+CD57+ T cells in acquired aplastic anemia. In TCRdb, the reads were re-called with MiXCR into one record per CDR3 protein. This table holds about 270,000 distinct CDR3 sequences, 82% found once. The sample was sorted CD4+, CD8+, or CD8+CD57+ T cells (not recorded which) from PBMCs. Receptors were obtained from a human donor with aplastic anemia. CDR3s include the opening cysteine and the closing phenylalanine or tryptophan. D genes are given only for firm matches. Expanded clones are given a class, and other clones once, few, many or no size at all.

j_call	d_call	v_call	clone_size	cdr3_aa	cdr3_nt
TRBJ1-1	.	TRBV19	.	CASSIAIRAYNEAFF	TGTGCCAGTAGTATAGCTATCAGAGCCTACAATGAAGCTTTCTTC
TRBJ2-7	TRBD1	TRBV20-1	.	CSAESRTGVAGEQYF	TGCAGTGCTGAATCCCGGACAGGGGTGGCGGGGGAGCAGTACTTC
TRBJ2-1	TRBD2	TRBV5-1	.	CASSLRTSGGSYNEQFF	TGCGCCAGCAGCTTAAGGACTAGCGGGGGCTCTTACAATGAGCAGTTCTTC
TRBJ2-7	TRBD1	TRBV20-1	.	CSARPRDSNYEQYF	TGCAGTGCTAGACCTCGGGACAGTAACTACGAGCAGTACTTC
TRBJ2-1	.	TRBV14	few	CASSQDLRPNERFF	TGCGCCAGCAGCCAAGATTTGAGGCCTAATGAGCGGTTCTTC
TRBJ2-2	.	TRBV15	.	CATSRDSDNEAQFF	TGTGCCACCAGCAGAGATAGCGATAACGAGGCGCAGTTTTTT
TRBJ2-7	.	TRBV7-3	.	CASSGRGLAYEEYF	TGTGCCAGCAGCGGCCGGGGCCTCGCCTACGAGGAGTACTTC
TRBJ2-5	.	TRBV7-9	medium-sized	CASSLGDQETQYF	TGTGCCAGCAGCCTAGGGGACCAAGAGACCCAGTACTTC
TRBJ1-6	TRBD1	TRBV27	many	CASTQLDRFNSPLHF	TGTGCCAGCACCCAGCTGGACAGGTTTAATTCACCCCTCCACTTT
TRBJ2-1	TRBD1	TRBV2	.	CASRDRGSYNEQFF	TGTGCCAGCAGAGACAGGGGATCCTACAATGAGCAGTTCTTC
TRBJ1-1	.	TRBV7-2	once	CASSQEGTQPQDFFF	TGCGCCAGCAGCCAAGAAGGGACTCAGCCCCAGGATTTTTTCTTT
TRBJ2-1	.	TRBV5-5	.	CASTHGGGNGQDEQFF	TGTGCCAGTACACACGGGGGCGGAAACGGTCAGGATGAGCAGTTCTTC
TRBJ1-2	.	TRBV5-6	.	CASSPGYGYTF	TGTGCCAGCAGCCCCGGCTATGGCTACACCTTC
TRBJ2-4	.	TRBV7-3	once	CASSGGGGIRTF	TGTGCCAGCAGCGGGGGTGGGGGGATTCGGACCTTC
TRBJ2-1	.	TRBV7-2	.	CASSRSTALEANEQFF	TGTGCCAGCAGCCGTAGCACAGCACTGGAGGCCAATGAGCAGTTCTTC
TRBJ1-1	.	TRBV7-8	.	CASSLDRAADTQDFF	TGTGCCAGCAGCTTAGATCGAGCAGCCGATACGCAGGATTTCTTT
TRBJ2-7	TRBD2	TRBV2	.	CASRGRGNEQYF	TGTGCCAGCCGGGGGAGGGGAAACGAGCAGTACTTC
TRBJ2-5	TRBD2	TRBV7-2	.	CASSFGAGGRMSSYF	TGTGCCAGCAGCTTTGGTGCGGGGGGGCGGATGTCCTCGTACTTC
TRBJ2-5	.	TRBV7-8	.	CASSRGADPDTQYF	TGTGCCAGCAGCAGAGGGGCAGACCCCGATACGCAGTATTTC
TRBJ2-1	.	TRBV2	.	CASSVLEPLLYEQFF	TGTGCCAGCAGTGTGCTAGAGCCACTACTCTACGAGCAGTTCTTC
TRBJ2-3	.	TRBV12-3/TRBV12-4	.	CASSLTPPLPGRYQYF	TGTGCCAGCAGTTTAACTCCTCCATTGCCGGGACGTTATCAGTATTTT
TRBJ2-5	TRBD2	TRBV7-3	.	CASSLNGGGFSEWF	TGTGCCAGCAGCTTAAATGGCGGGGGGTTCTCAGAGTGGTTC